This record concerns one T cell receptor (beta chain) sequence. The data originate from a study of T cell responses to AZD1222 COVID-19 vaccine. The method was immunoSEQ multiplex PCR; TCRdb's version includes in-frame clones alone and lacks a portion of them. The data hold 110,000 to 150,000 clones, with around 93% observed a single time. This receptor was obtained from an adult in good health. This sample comprised peripheral blood, obtained on day 0 of AZD1222 vaccination.

The CDR3 DNA is TGTGCCAGCAGCTGGGGACAGGCGAACACTGAAGCTTTCTTT. Translation gives CASSWGQANTEAFF. The V gene is TRBV7-3, the J gene TRBJ1-1, with 8 bases identical to TRBD1. The CDR3 sequence is 14 residues long. Germline values: CDR1 SGHTA, CDR2 FQGTGA. V lost 4 bases and J lost 1; bases outside the gene matches: 2.